This is a list of T cell receptor beta chains from one sample in a study of neurological immune-mediated disorders. TCRdb re-called the 5' RACE reads with MiXCR, one entry per CDR3 protein. The sample carries under 90,000 distinct CDR3 sequences, under 4.5% recorded once. Sequenced material: PBMCs. All receptors derive from a woman between 50 and 59 years old with multiple sclerosis. Each CDR3 is given with its conserved first and last residue. The D gene is left open where the match is weak. Not every row has a clone size; where given, it reads once, few, many or a size class.

clone size	V gene	J gene	D gene	CDR3 DNA	CDR3 protein
many	TRBV7-2	TRBJ1-5	-	TGTGCCAGCAACCTAGGGGATAGGGACAATCAGCCCCAGCATTTT	CASNLGDRDNQPQHF
-	TRBV6-5	TRBJ2-3	-	TGTGCCAGCAGAGAAACGGGGGGCCGCCCAGATACGCAGTATTTT	CASRETGGRPDTQYF
-	TRBV19	TRBJ2-3	TRBD1	TGTGCCAGTAGTATTAGCAGGGGGTTTGATACGCAGTATTTT	CASSISRGFDTQYF
medium-sized	TRBV5-8	TRBJ1-1	-	TGTGCCAGCAGCCTCGGCACTGAAGCTTTCTTT	CASSLGTEAFF
many	TRBV12-3/TRBV12-4	TRBJ1-1	-	TGTGCCAGCAGTCCGAGGGGGGCGAACACTGAAGCTTTCTTT	CASSPRGANTEAFF
-	TRBV20-1	TRBJ2-6	TRBD1	TGCAGTGCTAGGATAGCAGGGGGCACTGGGGCCAACGTCCTGACTTTC	CSARIAGGTGANVLTF
many	TRBV28	TRBJ1-4	-	TGTGCCAGCAGTTTAGTTTATGTAGAAAAACTGTTTTTT	CASSLVYVEKLFF
many	TRBV7-8	TRBJ2-1	-	TGTGCCAGCAGCTTAGGAAGAATAGATGTCGATGAGCAGTTCTTC	CASSLGRIDVDEQFF
many	TRBV20-1	TRBJ2-1	-	TGCAGTGCTATTGACTACGCCTCCTACAATGAGCAGTTCTTC	CSAIDYASYNEQFF
many	TRBV24-1	TRBJ2-5	TRBD2	TGTGCCACCAGTGATTTGCTGTATACGGGGGGGAAAGAGACCCAGTACTTC	CATSDLLYTGGKETQYF
many	TRBV4-2	TRBJ1-3	-	TGTGCCAGCAGCGACAGATACCGGGACCTTGATGGAAACACCATATATTTT	CASSDRYRDLDGNTIYF
many	TRBV18	TRBJ2-1	-	TGTGCCAGCTCACCCAAAAGAGCGGAACACTCAGGTAGTGAGCAGTTCTTC	CASSPKRAEHSGSEQFF
many	TRBV7-2	TRBJ2-5	TRBD1	TGTGCCAGCAGCTTGGTACAGGGGGCGGCCGAGACCCAGTACTTC	CASSLVQGAAETQYF
many	TRBV6-1	TRBJ2-1	-	TGTGCCAGCAGTGAGGCCGGGGACCATGAGCAGTTCTTC	CASSEAGDHEQFF
many	TRBV28	TRBJ1-4	TRBD1	TGTGCCAGCACCTTAGGGGGCTTCAATGAAAAACTGTTTTTT	CASTLGGFNEKLFF
many	TRBV5-1	TRBJ2-1	TRBD2	TGCGCCAGCAGCCCGACTAGCGGGGTAACCTTCAATGAGCAGTTCTTC	CASSPTSGVTFNEQFF
many	TRBV25-1	TRBJ2-3	TRBD1	TGTGCCAGCAGTGAAACAACCGGGACAGACACAGATACGCAGTATTTT	CASSETTGTDTDTQYF
many	TRBV20-1	TRBJ1-2	TRBD1	TGCAGTGCTAGGGCCGCCGGGACAGAATATGGCTACACCTTC	CSARAAGTEYGYTF
many	TRBV9	TRBJ2-2	-	TGTGCCAGCAGCGTAAGAGGCCCTGGCACCGGGGAGCTGTTTTTT	CASSVRGPGTGELFF
many	TRBV20-1	TRBJ2-7	-	TGCAGTGCTAGAGCACTTGGACAGTCCATCTACGAGCAGTACTTC	CSARALGQSIYEQYF
many	TRBV11-2	TRBJ2-3	-	TGTGCCAGCAGCTTTATGGGGGCAGATACGCAGTATTTT	CASSFMGADTQYF
many	TRBV9	TRBJ1-2	TRBD1	TGTGCCAGCAGCGTTGCCCAGGGGGGTGCCTATGGCTACACCTTC	CASSVAQGGAYGYTF
few	TRBV20-1	TRBJ1-5	TRBD1	TGCAGTGCTGGGGGGACAGAAGTCAATAAGACCCAGAATTTT	CSAGGTEVNKTQNF
many	TRBV5-1	TRBJ2-1	-	TGCGCCAGCAGCTTGCAGGGATGGTCCTACAATGAGCAGTTCTTC	CASSLQGWSYNEQFF
many	TRBV18	TRBJ1-1	-	TGTGCCAGCTCACCAGGCCCCAGGAACACTGAAGCTTTCTTT	CASSPGPRNTEAFF
many	TRBV12-3/TRBV12-4	TRBJ2-7	-	TGTGCCAGCAGCCCACCCGGCTACGAGCAGTACTTC	CASSPPGYEQYF
many	TRBV6-6	TRBJ1-3	-	TGTGCCAGCAGTTACTCGCTTTCGACAAAGACCTCCTCTGGAAACACCATATATTTT	CASSYSLSTKTSSGNTIYF
many	TRBV28	TRBJ2-7	-	TGTGCCAGCCACAGGGCGGGGAACGCCGAGCAGTACTTC	CASHRAGNAEQYF
many	TRBV28	TRBJ1-1	-	TGTGCCAGCCTACCTTCCTCCCCCCCCCCGGTCGCTTTCTTT	CASLPSSPPPVAFF
many	TRBV20-1	TRBJ2-7	-	TGCAGTGCTAGAGTCATCTCGACCGGGGACGGGAGCTCCTACGAGCAGTACTTC	CSARVISTGDGSSYEQYF
many	TRBV20-1	TRBJ2-1	-	TGCAGTGCTAGAAGTCTGGAGAGCTCCTACAATGAGCAGTTCTTC	CSARSLESSYNEQFF